Each of the 22 T cell receptor beta chains below was sequenced from the same sample in a study of cytomegalovirus exposure and HLA in healthy donors. The PCR was carried out with 60 Vbeta primers and 13 Jbeta primers. TCRdb's copy holds only in-frame clones and misses some; the assay was immunoSEQ multiplex PCR. This sample yields 150,000 to 200,000 clones, of which roughly four fifths are seen a single time; around 1.7% belongs to the top ten. Sequences were obtained from PBMCs. These receptors came from a woman under 30 in good health and CMV-seronegative.

The chain carries TRBV13 and TRBJ2-7, with TRBD2 matching over 10 bases. CDR1 is PRHDT and CDR2 is FYEKMQ in the germline V gene (reference sequence). The CDR3 runs to 16 residues. The V gene end was trimmed by 3 bases and the J gene end by 6 bases; junction bases not matched to a gene: 11. Here the CDR3 DNA reads TGTGCCAGCAGCTTCGCCGGGACTAGCGTTTTAATCGAGCAGTACTTC. Translation: CASSFAGTSVLIEQYF.

V and J are TRBV15 and TRBJ1-4; the match to TRBD1 covers 7 bases. The germline CDR1 and CDR2 sequences are LNHNV and YYDKDF (reference sequence). The CDR3 has 14 amino acids. The trim removed 8 bases at V and 6 bases at J, leaving 9 bases unmatched. The CDR3 loop is CATGGQVSYEKLFF. In nucleotides, the CDR3 is TGTGCCACCGGCGGACAGGTTTCATATGAAAAACTGTTTTTT.

A few counts support this clone. A read error may account for a junction end that differs from germline. The chain combines TRBV7-7 with TRBJ1-1; a weak D match, TRBD1 (5 bases). The CDR3 has 14 amino acids. CDR1 is SSHAT and CDR2 is FNYEAQ in the germline V gene (reference sequence). The CDR3 DNA reads TGTGCTAGCACCAATCCAGGGATGAACACTGAAGCTTTCTTT. Translated, it gives CASTNPGMNTEAFF.

The rearrangement uses TRBV6-5 and TRBJ2-1; 12 nucleotides line up with TRBD1. The CDR3 totals 14 residues. Germline CDR1 and CDR2: MNHEY and SVGAGI. The ends lost 6 bases at V and 6 bases at J; junction bases unmatched: 3. CDR3 protein: CASSWDRGRNEQFF. As DNA, the CDR3 is TGTGCCAGCAGCTGGGACAGGGGGCGCAATGAGCAGTTCTTC.

The chain links TRBV27 to TRBJ2-5; 9 nucleotides align to TRBD1. CDR1 and CDR2 (germline): MNHEY, SMNVEV (reference sequence). The V segment lost 6 bases and the J segment 4 bases; nucleotides outside the gene matches: 0. This CDR3 is 12 amino acids long. CDR3 amino acids: CASRTGGETQYF. CDR3 nucleotide sequence: TGTGCCAGCAGGACAGGGGGAGAGACCCAGTACTTC.

The CDR3 DNA follows: TGTGCCAGCAGTTTGGCGGGACAGGGATCGCCCCAGCATTTT. Translation: CASSLAGQGSPQHF. The J gene is TRBJ1-5, the V gene TRBV2, with 9 bases aligning to TRBD1. The V and J ends lost 5 bases and 9 bases, in that order; junction bases with no gene match: 8. Germline V gene data show CDR1 as SNHLY and CDR2 as FYNNEI. The CDR3 extends over 14 amino acids.

This chain links TRBV6-5 with TRBJ2-7, with 8 bases matching TRBD2. The germline CDR1 and CDR2 sequences are MNHEY and SVGAGI. This CDR3 comprises 14 residues. Germline trimming cut 6 bases from V and 4 bases from J; bases unmatched to any gene: 8. The CDR3 nucleotides are TGTGCCAGCAGCTTAGGGGGACTAGAATACGAGCAGTACGTC. It encodes CASSLGGLEYEQYV.

The chain uses TRBV9 and TRBJ2-1; 10 bases line up with TRBD2. Germline V gives CDR1 SGDLS, CDR2 YYNGEE. This CDR3 contains 17 residues. Germline trimming cut 0 bases from V and 2 bases from J; bases unmatched to any gene: 5. CDR3 protein: CASSVELAGVPYNEQFF. The CDR3 coding sequence is TGTGCCAGCAGCGTAGAGCTAGCGGGAGTCCCCTACAATGAGCAGTTCTTC.

In this sample, this clone turned up once. This sequence joins TRBV5-1 and TRBJ2-3, with TRBD1 matching over 8 bases. Germline trimming cut 2 bases from V and 2 bases from J; bases unmatched to any gene: 4. Germline loops: CDR1 SGHRS, CDR2 YFSETQ. This CDR3 is 15 amino acids long. CDR3 region: CASSLIRGLTDTQYF. The CDR3 DNA sequence: TGCGCCAGCAGCTTAATCAGGGGGCTCACAGATACGCAGTATTTT.

The chain is built from TRBV5-6 and TRBJ2-2, with D perhaps TRBD2 (5 bases). This CDR3 is built from 17 residues. The germline gives CDR1 SGHDT, CDR2 YYEEEE. The V gene lost 5 bases and the J gene lost 1 base, with 18 bases spanning the gap. In DNA, the CDR3 is TGTGCCAGCAGTCCCAACGGTTTAGCGCGGAACACCGGGGAGCTGTTTTTT. Its translation: CASSPNGLARNTGELFF.

This rearrangement joins TRBV5-4 to TRBJ2-1; 9 bases map to TRBD2. Germline V gene sequence: CDR1 SGHNT, CDR2 YYREEE (reference sequence). Trimming removed 4 bases from V and 1 base from J; junction bases left unmatched: 6. The CDR3 extends over 16 amino acids. The CDR3 DNA sequence: TGTGCCAGCAGCGGGTCGACTAGCGGTTCCTACAATGAGCAGTTCTTC. This translates into CASSGSTSGSYNEQFF.

V gene TRBV7-9 combines with J gene TRBJ2-7; D possibly corresponds to TRBD1 (5 bases). With 0 bases removed from V and 2 bases from J, the gap between germline ends came to 8 bases. CDR1 is SEHNR, CDR2 FQNEAQ, per germline (reference sequence). The CDR3 extends over 14 amino acids. Here the CDR3 DNA reads TGTGCCAGCAGCTTAGCGGGGCTGACCTACGAGCAGTACGTC. Amino acids: CASSLAGLTYEQYV.

This clone has just one count. The CDR3 region has the DNA TGTGCCAGCTCACCATTCAAACTAGTTTCTGATGAGCAGTTCTTC. This gives the protein CASSPFKLVSDEQFF. The chain uses TRBV18 and TRBJ2-1; possible D gene TRBD2, 5 bases. V gave up 2 bases and J gave up 8 bases, with 16 bases separating them. CDR1 and CDR2 (germline): KGHSH, LQKENI. This CDR3 is built from 15 residues.

The chain uses TRBV7-9 and TRBJ2-3, with TRBD1 matching 9 bases. The junction had 11 bases not matched to a gene; V was cut back by 5 bases and J by 2 bases. The CDR3 loop spans 17 amino acids. From germline, CDR1 is SEHNR and CDR2 FQNEAQ (reference sequence). DNA of the CDR3: TGTGCCAGCAGCCCAGTTCCGGGACAGGGATCCACAGATACGCAGTATTTT. Protein sequence: CASSPVPGQGSTDTQYF.

This chain joins TRBV5-1 and TRBJ2-7, with a weak D call TRBD1 (5 bases). Germline V lookup: CDR1 SGHRS, CDR2 YFSETQ. This CDR3 region has 18 residues. The V end lost 1 base, the J end lost 4 bases, and 24 bases lay between the germline ends. CDR3 sequence: CASSLKGFGEAGPYEQYF. In DNA, the CDR3 is TGCGCCAGCAGCTTGAAGGGGTTCGGCGAGGCAGGGCCGTACGAGCAGTACTTC.

This clone was seen only a few times. This chain connects TRBV5-6 to TRBJ1-2, with 7 positions matching TRBD1. The CDR3 is 13 amino acids. The ends lost 4 bases at V and 2 bases at J; junction bases unmatched: 2. Germline loops: CDR1 SGHDT, CDR2 YYEEEE. CDR3 DNA: TGTGCCAGCAGCACGGGACAGAACTATGGCTACACCTTC. Translation gives CASSTGQNYGYTF.

V and J are TRBV5-1 and TRBJ2-2, with D maybe TRBD2 (6 bases). Germline-derived CDR1 and CDR2 are SGHRS and YFSETQ. This CDR3 spans 16 amino acids. V lost 0 bases, J lost 2 bases, and 11 bases lay in between. CDR3 DNA sequence: TGCGCCAGCAGCTTGGGCGGGGACGTAAACACCGGGGAGCTGTTTTTT. It specifies CASSLGGDVNTGELFF.

The gene calls are TRBV11-2 and TRBJ1-1; D remains ambiguous. Germline V CDR1 and CDR2: SGHAT, FQNNGV. The CDR3 runs 14 residues. Between the trimmed V and J ends, which lost 2 bases and 1 base, there was a span of 8 bases. CDR3 in DNA: TGTGCCAGCAGCTTACCGGGAGGGAACACTGAAGCTTTCTTT. Amino acid sequence: CASSLPGGNTEAFF.

Concerning this clone: One junction end disagrees with the germline gene, perhaps due to a read error. V usage is TRBV7-9 and J usage is TRBJ2-1; the D gene is possibly TRBD2 (6 bases). Germline V lookup: CDR1 SEHNR, CDR2 FQNEAQ (reference sequence). This CDR3 contains 19 residues. The CDR3 DNA reads as TGTTCCAGCAGCTTATCACAAACCGCAGCGGGCCGGTACCACAATGAGCAGTTCTTC. It yields the protein CSSSLSQTAAGRYHNEQFF.

The V and J genes are TRBV10-3 and TRBJ1-1, with D hard to call. CDR1 ENHRY and CDR2 SYGVKD come from the germline V gene. Deletions cut 4 bases from V and 1 base from J, with 13 bases between. This CDR3 contains 15 residues. Written as DNA, the CDR3 is TGTGCCATCAGTGGCCGGGGAGCCAAGAACACTGAAGCTTTCTTT. Protein: CAISGRGAKNTEAFF.

The chain recombines TRBV6-5 with TRBJ2-7; D might be TRBD2 (5 bases). The CDR3 extends over 11 amino acids. Germline assignment: CDR1 MNHEY and CDR2 SVGAGI. Between the trimmed V and J ends, which lost 6 bases and 7 bases, there was a span of 10 bases. CDR3 sequence reads: CASRSPGEQYV. The CDR3 coding sequence is TGTGCCAGCAGGAGCCCGGGGGAGCAGTACGTC.

J is TRBJ2-5 and V is TRBV18; TRBD1 agrees at 8 bases. The J segment lost 5 bases and the V segment lost 3 bases, leaving 5 bases of the junction unmatched. The CDR3 loop spans 14 amino acids. Germline V gene lookup returns CDR1 KGHSH and CDR2 LQKENI. The CDR3 DNA follows: TGTGCCAGCTCACCGTCAGGGGGCAAGGAGACCCAGTACTTC. Translation: CASSPSGGKETQYF. Full variable domain (remainder filled in from reference TRBV18 and TRBJ2-5): NAGVMQNPRHLVRRRGQEARLRCSPMKGHSHVYWYRQLPEEGLKFMVYLQKENIIDESGMPKERFSAEFPKEGPSILRIQQVVRGDSAAYFCASSPSGGKETQYFGPGTRLLVL.